The present T cell receptor beta chain was sequenced within a study of tumor and adjacent non-tumor tissue in lung cancer. TCRbeta libraries were built with three rounds of nested PCR, modified from ARM-PCR. TCRdb redid the calling of the multiplex PCR reads with MiXCR, one entry per CDR3 protein. The sample records over 130,000 distinct CDR3 sequences, around two thirds being singletons. This sample's RNA came from whole unsorted tissue. Study-wide findings and caveats: Top 100 clones took a larger repertoire share in normal lung.

This CDR3 spans 13 amino acids. Trimming removed 6 bases from V and 5 bases from J; junction bases left unmatched: 3. From germline, CDR1 is MNHNS and CDR2 SASEGT. This clonotype occurred a few times. Its cognate antigen is unknown. The rearrangement links TRBV6-1 to TRBJ1-5; TRBD1 matches at 8 bases. The sequenced material came from lung tumor tissue. The TCR was taken from a man in his sixties with small cell lung cancer. The chain's CDR3 is CASSGTGYQPQHF. The CDR3 DNA reads as TGTGCCAGCAGCGGGACAGGCTATCAGCCCCAGCATTTT.